This T cell receptor beta chain was obtained from a study of blood T cell repertoires in COVID-19 (dated by TCRdb to 2020 to 2022). With regard to the full study: Samples from collaborators originated in the United States, Italy and Spain and spanned both the acute and convalescent phases of COVID-19. The material from the prospective study consisted of cDNA or gDNA derived from T cells, B-cell-depleted T cells, or PBMCs. Subjects who had been exposed to COVID-19, were actively infected with it, or had recovered from it provided the deeply sampled blood TCRbeta repertoires that made up the dataset. The repertoires were made available in a free public database intended to serve as a resource for research on the immune response to SARS-CoV-2. Samples came from the ongoing ImmuneRACE study (first 160 participants) plus 1,254 subjects from 6 global collaborators. A de-identified subject ID, COVID-19 status, age in years and sex were almost always included in the sample metadata. HLA class I and class II types, where available, came from metadata supplied by the sample provider rather than from assay-based typing. General findings and caveats noted by the study authors: The quantity of clinical and demographic metadata differed by source and by participant and was supplied without curation.

The immunoSEQ Assay, a bias-controlled multiplex PCR, was used to amplify TCRbeta CDR3 regions from genomic DNA. The original methods were these. Within the assay, amplification of reference gene primers was used to estimate how many nucleated cells each sample contained. To quantify the absolute abundance of each unique TCRbeta CDR3 rearrangement, sequence reads were collapsed and filtered. For each sample, productive Simpson clonality was calculated as the square root of Simpson's diversity index over productive rearrangements. The clones in this table, taken by TCRdb from immuneACCESS, are in-frame only. Not every clone is retained; where verified, under half of the shortfall comes from an unresolved V gene, and the cause of the rest is unknown. That table supplies the V and J calls and clone size; D and trimming were determined from the DNA. A total of roughly 90,000 clones appear in this sample, approximately 80% of them only once. The ten largest make up around 29% of the sample.

There are 15 amino acids in the CDR3, from cysteine to phenylalanine inclusive. The entry retains the CDR3 DNA only, 45 bases that are in frame from base 1. Clipping removes 4 bases from V and 6 bases from J, with 3 as the unmatched junction base count. The germline V gene provides CDR1 SGHRS and CDR2 YFSETQ. Notes on this clone: What this receptor recognizes is not known. Base qualities are not at hand, and no much larger clone is one base apart.

Collaborating institutions collected whole blood in K2EDTA tubes following their own protocols. For TCRbeta analysis, collaborators shipped samples as frozen whole blood, isolated PBMCs, or DNA extracted from either of those sample types. Recombination joined TRBV5-1 with TRBJ2-1, with TRBD2 matching 14 junction bases. The origin of this receptor is a woman of 80 years or more with active or convalescent COVID-19. Sequencing was performed on peripheral blood. The bases read TGCGCCAGCAGCCCGGGACTAGCGGGAGTCAATGAGCAGTTCTTC. Its amino acids are CASSPGLAGVNEQFF.